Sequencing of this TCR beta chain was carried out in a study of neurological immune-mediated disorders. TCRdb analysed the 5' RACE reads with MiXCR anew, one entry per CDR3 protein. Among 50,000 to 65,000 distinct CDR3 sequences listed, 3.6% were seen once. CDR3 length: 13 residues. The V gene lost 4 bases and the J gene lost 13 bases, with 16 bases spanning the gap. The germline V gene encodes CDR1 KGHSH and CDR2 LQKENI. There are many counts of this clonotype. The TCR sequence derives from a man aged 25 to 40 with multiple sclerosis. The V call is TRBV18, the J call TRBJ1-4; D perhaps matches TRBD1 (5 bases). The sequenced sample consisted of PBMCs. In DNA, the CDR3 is TGTGCCAGCTCACTATTCGACGGACAATCACTGTTTTTT. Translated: CASSLFDGQSLFF.